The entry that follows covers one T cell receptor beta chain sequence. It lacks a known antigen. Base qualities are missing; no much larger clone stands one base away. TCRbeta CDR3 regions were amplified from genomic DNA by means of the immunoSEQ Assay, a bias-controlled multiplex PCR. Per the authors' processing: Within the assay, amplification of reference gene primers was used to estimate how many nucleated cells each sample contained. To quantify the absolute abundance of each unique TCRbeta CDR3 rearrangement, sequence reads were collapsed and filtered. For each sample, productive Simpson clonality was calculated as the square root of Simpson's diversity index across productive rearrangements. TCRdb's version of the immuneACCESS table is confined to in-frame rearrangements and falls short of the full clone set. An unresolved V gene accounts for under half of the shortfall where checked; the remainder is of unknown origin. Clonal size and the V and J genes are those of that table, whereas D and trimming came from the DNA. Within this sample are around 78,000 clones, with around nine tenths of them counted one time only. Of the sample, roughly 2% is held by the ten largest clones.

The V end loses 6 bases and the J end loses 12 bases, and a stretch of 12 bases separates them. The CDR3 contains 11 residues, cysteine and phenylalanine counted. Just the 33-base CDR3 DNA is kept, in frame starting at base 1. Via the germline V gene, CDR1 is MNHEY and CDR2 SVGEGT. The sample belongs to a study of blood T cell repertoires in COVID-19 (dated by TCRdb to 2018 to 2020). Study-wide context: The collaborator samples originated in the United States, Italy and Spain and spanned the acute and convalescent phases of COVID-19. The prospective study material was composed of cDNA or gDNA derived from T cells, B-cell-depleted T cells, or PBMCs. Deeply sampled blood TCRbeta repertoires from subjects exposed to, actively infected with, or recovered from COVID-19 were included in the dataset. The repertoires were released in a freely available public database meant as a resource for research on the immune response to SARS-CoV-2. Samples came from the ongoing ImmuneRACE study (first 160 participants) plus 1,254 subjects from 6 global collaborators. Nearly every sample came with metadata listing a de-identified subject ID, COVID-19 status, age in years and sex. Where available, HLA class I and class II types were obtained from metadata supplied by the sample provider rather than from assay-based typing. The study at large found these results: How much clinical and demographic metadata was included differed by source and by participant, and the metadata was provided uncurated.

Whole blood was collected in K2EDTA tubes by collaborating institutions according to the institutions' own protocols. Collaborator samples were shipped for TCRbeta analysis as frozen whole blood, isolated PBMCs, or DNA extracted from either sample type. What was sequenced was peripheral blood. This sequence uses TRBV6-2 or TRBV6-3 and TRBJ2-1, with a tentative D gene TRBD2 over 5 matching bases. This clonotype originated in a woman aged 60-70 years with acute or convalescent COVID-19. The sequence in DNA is TGTGCCAGCAGCCGCCTTAGCGCGCAGTTCTTC. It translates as CASSRLSAQFF.